These T cell receptor beta chains were read from a single sample in a study of siplizumab effects on memory and regulatory T cells. Profiling relied on immunoSEQ multiplex PCR, and the TCRdb table lists in-frame clones only, not all of them. Of over 100,000 clones in the sample, roughly nine tenths were seen once. Sequences were obtained from CD4+ T cells sorted from blood. Source of these receptors: a human donor in good health. Each CDR3 is given with its conserved first and last residue. D genes are given only for firm matches. The size field is filled for only some rows; it gives once, few, many or a size class.

v_gene: TRBV9; j_gene: TRBJ2-2; len: 14; abundance: .; d_gene: .; CDR3aa: CASSVEHSTGELFF; CDR3nt: TGTGCCAGCAGCGTAGAACACAGTACCGGGGAGCTGTTTTTT
v_gene: TRBV7-2; j_gene: TRBJ1-5; len: 14; abundance: once; d_gene: TRBD1; CDR3aa: CASSRRTGNQPQHF; CDR3nt: TGTGCCAGCAGCCGAAGGACAGGGAATCAGCCCCAGCATTTT
v_gene: TRBV28; j_gene: TRBJ1-1; len: 14; abundance: few; d_gene: .; CDR3aa: CASRMSRGYTEAFF; CDR3nt: TGTGCCAGCAGAATGAGCAGGGGTTACACTGAAGCTTTCTTT
v_gene: TRBV9; j_gene: TRBJ2-2; len: 18; abundance: .; d_gene: TRBD2; CDR3aa: CASSSRTSGRENTGELFF; CDR3nt: TGTGCCAGCAGCTCACGGACTAGCGGGAGGGAGAACACCGGGGAGCTGTTTTTT
v_gene: TRBV6-5; j_gene: TRBJ1-1; len: 15; abundance: .; d_gene: .; CDR3aa: CASTRGVGVNTEAFF; CDR3nt: TGTGCCAGCACCCGTGGGGTCGGCGTGAACACTGAAGCTTTCTTT
v_gene: TRBV28; j_gene: TRBJ2-1; len: 17; abundance: .; d_gene: .; CDR3aa: CASSETPLSRGPGLKFF; CDR3nt: TGTGCCAGCAGCGAAACACCTTTATCGCGGGGACCGGGACTCAAGTTCTTC
v_gene: TRBV18; j_gene: TRBJ1-1; len: 13; abundance: .; d_gene: .; CDR3aa: CASFSSSGTEAFF; CDR3nt: TGTGCCAGCTTCTCATCCTCGGGCACTGAAGCTTTCTTT
v_gene: TRBV15; j_gene: TRBJ1-2; len: 21; abundance: .; d_gene: TRBD1; CDR3aa: CATSRDLGPSGFSRGNYGYTF; CDR3nt: TGTGCCACCAGCAGAGATCTCGGCCCCAGTGGTTTTTCCAGGGGGAACTATGGCTACACCTTC
v_gene: TRBV19; j_gene: TRBJ1-5; len: 17; abundance: .; d_gene: .; CDR3aa: CASSIKGGHSQHQPQHF; CDR3nt: TGTGCCAGTAGTATAAAAGGGGGACACTCCCAGCACCAGCCCCAGCATTTT
v_gene: TRBV5-6; j_gene: TRBJ1-2; len: 14; abundance: .; d_gene: .; CDR3aa: CASSLVGPNYGYTF; CDR3nt: TGTGCCAGCAGCTTAGTGGGGCCCAACTATGGCTACACCTTC
v_gene: TRBV14; j_gene: TRBJ2-7; len: 13; abundance: .; d_gene: .; CDR3aa: CASSRDFRYEQYF; CDR3nt: TGTGCCAGCAGCCGGGACTTCCGCTACGAGCAGTACTTC
v_gene: TRBV7-2; j_gene: TRBJ2-7; len: 18; abundance: .; d_gene: TRBD2; CDR3aa: CASRSKRTSGKEFYEQYF; CDR3nt: TGTGCCAGCAGGTCTAAACGGACTAGCGGAAAGGAGTTTTACGAGCAGTACTTC
v_gene: TRBV6-5; j_gene: TRBJ2-7; len: 15; abundance: .; d_gene: .; CDR3aa: CASSYNADVAYEQYF; CDR3nt: TGTGCCAGCAGTTACAACGCGGACGTCGCCTACGAGCAGTACTTC
v_gene: TRBV18; j_gene: TRBJ2-2; len: 14; abundance: .; d_gene: .; CDR3aa: CASSPRGSTGELFF; CDR3nt: TGTGCCAGCTCACCAAGGGGGTCGACCGGGGAGCTGTTTTTT
v_gene: TRBV11-3; j_gene: TRBJ2-7; len: 14; abundance: .; d_gene: TRBD1; CDR3aa: CASSLGQGSAEQYF; CDR3nt: TGTGCCAGCAGCTTAGGACAGGGGAGCGCCGAGCAGTACTTC
v_gene: TRBV5-1; j_gene: TRBJ2-7; len: 14; abundance: .; d_gene: .; CDR3aa: CASTAGDLTYEQYF; CDR3nt: TGCGCCAGCACTGCTGGTGACCTAACCTACGAGCAGTACTTC
v_gene: TRBV5-4; j_gene: TRBJ1-2; len: 16; abundance: once; d_gene: TRBD1; CDR3aa: CASSSELTGANYGYTF; CDR3nt: TGTGCCAGCAGCTCAGAATTGACAGGGGCCAACTATGGCTACACCTTC
v_gene: TRBV9; j_gene: TRBJ2-6; len: 18; abundance: .; d_gene: .; CDR3aa: CASSPRTGGETGANVLTF; CDR3nt: TGTGCCAGCAGCCCACGGACAGGAGGGGAGACTGGGGCCAACGTCCTGACTTTC
v_gene: TRBV7-9; j_gene: TRBJ1-3; len: 18; abundance: .; d_gene: .; CDR3aa: CASSLANRDTLSGNTIYF; CDR3nt: TGTGCCAGCAGCTTAGCGAACCGGGACACACTTTCTGGAAACACCATATATTTT
v_gene: TRBV2; j_gene: TRBJ2-1; len: 22; abundance: .; d_gene: TRBD2; CDR3aa: CASSEPSGGTSGRFRSYNEQFF; CDR3nt: TGTGCCAGCAGTGAACCAAGCGGGGGGACTAGCGGGAGGTTTCGCTCCTACAATGAGCAGTTCTTC
v_gene: TRBV28; j_gene: TRBJ2-3; len: 19; abundance: .; d_gene: TRBD2; CDR3aa: CASTGTSGRASGITDTQYF; CDR3nt: TGTGCCAGCACCGGGACTAGCGGGAGGGCCTCCGGAATCACAGATACGCAGTATTTT
v_gene: TRBV19; j_gene: TRBJ1-1; len: 16; abundance: .; d_gene: .; CDR3aa: CASSKGQGGMNTEAFF; CDR3nt: TGTGCCAGTAGTAAGGGCCAGGGTGGCATGAACACTGAAGCTTTCTTT
v_gene: TRBV15; j_gene: TRBJ2-5; len: 19; abundance: .; d_gene: .; CDR3aa: CATSRVPPLAGMVQETQYF; CDR3nt: TGTGCCACCAGCAGAGTTCCCCCGTTAGCAGGGATGGTCCAAGAGACCCAGTACTTC
v_gene: TRBV18; j_gene: TRBJ2-3; len: 17; abundance: .; d_gene: .; CDR3aa: CASSPPGQGGGLDTQYF; CDR3nt: TGTGCCAGCTCACCCCCCGGACAGGGAGGGGGTCTGGATACGCAGTATTTT
v_gene: TRBV30; j_gene: TRBJ1-6; len: 14; abundance: .; d_gene: TRBD1; CDR3aa: CAWSVRDSHSPLHF; CDR3nt: TGTGCCTGGAGTGTCCGGGACAGCCATTCACCCCTCCACTTT
v_gene: TRBV27; j_gene: TRBJ2-2; len: 16; abundance: few; d_gene: .; CDR3aa: CASTPRPGVLTGELFF; CDR3nt: TGTGCCAGCACACCACGCCCAGGGGTTCTCACCGGGGAGCTGTTTTTT
v_gene: TRBV4-2; j_gene: TRBJ1-1; len: 14; abundance: .; d_gene: .; CDR3aa: CASSQELWNTEAFF; CDR3nt: TGTGCCAGCAGCCAAGAGTTATGGAACACTGAAGCTTTCTTT
v_gene: TRBV7-8; j_gene: TRBJ2-2; len: 14; abundance: once; d_gene: .; CDR3aa: CASSLNRAAGELFF; CDR3nt: TGTGCCAGCAGCTTAAACAGGGCGGCCGGGGAGCTGTTTTTT
v_gene: TRBV29-1; j_gene: TRBJ1-1; len: 13; abundance: .; d_gene: .; CDR3aa: CSVRETMEAKAFF; CDR3nt: TGCAGCGTTCGCGAAACCATGGAAGCGAAAGCTTTCTTT
v_gene: TRBV6-5; j_gene: TRBJ2-7; len: 15; abundance: .; d_gene: TRBD2; CDR3aa: CASSPLGGSSYEQYF; CDR3nt: TGTGCCAGCAGCCCTCTTGGCGGGAGTTCCTACGAGCAGTACTTC
v_gene: TRBV4-1; j_gene: TRBJ2-1; len: 14; abundance: .; d_gene: TRBD2; CDR3aa: CASSQGGGLNEQFF; CDR3nt: TGCGCCAGCAGCCAAGGGGGAGGGCTAAATGAGCAGTTCTTC
v_gene: TRBV6-1; j_gene: TRBJ1-5; len: 14; abundance: once; d_gene: .; CDR3aa: CASRGKNSNQPQHF; CDR3nt: TGTGCCAGCAGGGGTAAAAATAGCAATCAGCCCCAGCATTTT
v_gene: TRBV7-2; j_gene: TRBJ1-2; len: 13; abundance: .; d_gene: .; CDR3aa: CASSFNGVDGYTF; CDR3nt: TGTGCCAGCAGCTTTAACGGGGTAGATGGCTACACCTTC
v_gene: TRBV19; j_gene: TRBJ2-2; len: 13; abundance: .; d_gene: .; CDR3aa: CATAKTGTGELFF; CDR3nt: TGTGCCACCGCAAAGACCGGGACCGGGGAGCTGTTTTTT
v_gene: TRBV7-2; j_gene: TRBJ2-5; len: 11; abundance: .; d_gene: .; CDR3aa: CASSSQSAKYF; CDR3nt: TGTGCCAGCAGCTCCCAGAGCGCCAAGTACTTC
v_gene: TRBV5-1; j_gene: TRBJ2-2; len: 15; abundance: .; d_gene: .; CDR3aa: CASSLDRVQPGELFF; CDR3nt: TGCGCCAGCAGCTTGGACAGGGTTCAACCCGGGGAGCTGTTTTTT
v_gene: TRBV5-5; j_gene: TRBJ2-1; len: 15; abundance: .; d_gene: TRBD2; CDR3aa: CASSLAASGSSEQFF; CDR3nt: TGTGCCAGCAGCTTGGCGGCTAGCGGGAGTAGTGAGCAGTTCTTC
v_gene: TRBV11-2; j_gene: TRBJ2-1; len: 14; abundance: .; d_gene: TRBD1; CDR3aa: CASSSQDRGEEQFF; CDR3nt: TGTGCCAGCAGCTCTCAGGACAGGGGGGAGGAGCAGTTCTTC
v_gene: TRBV30; j_gene: TRBJ2-5; len: 13; abundance: once; d_gene: TRBD2; CDR3aa: CAWTRLAEETQYF; CDR3nt: TGTGCCTGGACCCGTCTAGCGGAGGAGACCCAGTACTTC
v_gene: TRBV7-2; j_gene: TRBJ1-3; len: 18; abundance: .; d_gene: .; CDR3aa: CASSLEFRAARRGNTIYF; CDR3nt: TGTGCCAGCAGCTTAGAGTTTAGGGCAGCGAGGAGGGGAAACACCATATATTTT
v_gene: TRBV5-4; j_gene: TRBJ2-5; len: 15; abundance: .; d_gene: .; CDR3aa: CASSFPSPVTETQYF; CDR3nt: TGTGCCAGCAGCTTTCCTTCCCCGGTTACCGAGACCCAGTACTTC
v_gene: TRBV4-1; j_gene: TRBJ2-1; len: 13; abundance: .; d_gene: TRBD2; CDR3aa: CASSQEGGNEQFF; CDR3nt: TGCGCCAGCAGCCAAGAGGGAGGGAATGAGCAGTTCTTC
v_gene: TRBV30; j_gene: TRBJ2-3; len: 15; abundance: .; d_gene: TRBD1; CDR3aa: CAWSVRGQGLDTQYF; CDR3nt: TGTGCCTGGAGTGTACGTGGACAGGGGTTAGATACGCAGTATTTT
v_gene: TRBV29-1; j_gene: TRBJ1-2; len: 13; abundance: .; d_gene: TRBD1; CDR3aa: CSVGGQLQVGYTF; CDR3nt: TGCAGCGTAGGGGGACAGCTCCAGGTGGGCTACACCTTC
v_gene: TRBV5-1; j_gene: TRBJ2-5; len: 15; abundance: .; d_gene: TRBD1; CDR3aa: CASSTRDRGKETQYF; CDR3nt: TGCGCCAGCAGCACCCGGGACAGGGGGAAAGAGACCCAGTACTTC
v_gene: TRBV28; j_gene: TRBJ2-7; len: 15; abundance: .; d_gene: TRBD1; CDR3aa: CASSPWTGGEQKQYF; CDR3nt: TGTGCCAGCAGTCCTTGGACAGGGGGCGAGCAGAAGCAGTACTTC
v_gene: TRBV28; j_gene: TRBJ1-2; len: 14; abundance: .; d_gene: .; CDR3aa: CASRGQGSYYGYTF; CDR3nt: TGTGCCAGCAGGGGGCAGGGGTCATACTATGGCTACACCTTC
v_gene: TRBV4-1; j_gene: TRBJ2-5; len: 15; abundance: .; d_gene: TRBD2; CDR3aa: CASSQKRTGGETQYF; CDR3nt: TGCGCCAGCAGCCAAAAGAGGACCGGGGGGGAGACCCAGTACTTC
v_gene: TRBV19; j_gene: TRBJ2-3; len: 14; abundance: .; d_gene: .; CDR3aa: CASSRGLSTDTQYF; CDR3nt: TGTGCCAGTAGCCGAGGACTATCCACAGATACGCAGTATTTT
v_gene: TRBV11-2; j_gene: TRBJ1-1; len: 14; abundance: .; d_gene: .; CDR3aa: CASSHTAGDTEAFF; CDR3nt: TGTGCCAGCAGCCATACCGCCGGGGACACTGAAGCTTTCTTT
v_gene: TRBV5-4; j_gene: TRBJ2-7; len: 14; abundance: .; d_gene: .; CDR3aa: CASSLAGSSYEQYF; CDR3nt: TGTGCCAGCAGCTTGGCGGGAAGCTCCTACGAGCAGTACTTC
v_gene: TRBV10-3; j_gene: TRBJ1-1; len: 13; abundance: .; d_gene: TRBD1; CDR3aa: CAASGGAGTEAFF; CDR3nt: TGTGCCGCCTCAGGGGGCGCAGGGACTGAAGCTTTCTTT
v_gene: TRBV29-1; j_gene: TRBJ2-3; len: 14; abundance: .; d_gene: .; CDR3aa: CSGLSARVRDTQYF; CDR3nt: TGCAGCGGCCTATCGGCTAGGGTCCGCGATACGCAGTATTTT
v_gene: TRBV5-8; j_gene: TRBJ1-2; len: 13; abundance: .; d_gene: TRBD1; CDR3aa: CASSSGQAPGYTF; CDR3nt: TGTGCCAGCAGCTCGGGACAGGCCCCTGGCTACACCTTC